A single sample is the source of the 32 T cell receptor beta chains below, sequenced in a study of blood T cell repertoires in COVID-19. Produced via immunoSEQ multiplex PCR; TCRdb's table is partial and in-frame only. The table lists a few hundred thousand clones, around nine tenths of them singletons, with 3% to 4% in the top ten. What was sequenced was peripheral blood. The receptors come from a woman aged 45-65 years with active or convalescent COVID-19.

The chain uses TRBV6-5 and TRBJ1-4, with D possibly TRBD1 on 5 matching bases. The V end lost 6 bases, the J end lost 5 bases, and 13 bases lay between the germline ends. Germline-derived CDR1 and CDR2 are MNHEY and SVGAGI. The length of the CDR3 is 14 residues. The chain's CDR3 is CASRPGTTNEKLFF. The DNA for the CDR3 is TGTGCCAGCAGACCCGGGACTACCAATGAAAAACTGTTTTTT.

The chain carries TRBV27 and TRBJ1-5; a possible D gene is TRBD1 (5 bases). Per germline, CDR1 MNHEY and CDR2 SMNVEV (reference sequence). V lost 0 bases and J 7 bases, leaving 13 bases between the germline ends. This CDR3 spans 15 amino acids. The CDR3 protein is CASSLSAGTGQPQHF. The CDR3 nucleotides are TGTGCCAGCAGTTTATCAGCAGGGACTGGACAGCCCCAGCATTTT.

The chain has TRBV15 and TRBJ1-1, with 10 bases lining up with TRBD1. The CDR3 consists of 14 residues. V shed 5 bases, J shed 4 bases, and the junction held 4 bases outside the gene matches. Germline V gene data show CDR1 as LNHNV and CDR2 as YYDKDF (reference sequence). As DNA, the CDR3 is TGTGCCACCAGCGGGGACAGGGGTTTCACTGAAGCTTTCTTT. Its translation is CATSGDRGFTEAFF.

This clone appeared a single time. CDR3 protein: CASSLARGPINEQFF. The CDR3 DNA is TGTGCCAGCAGTTTAGCCAGGGGTCCAATCAATGAGCAGTTCTTC. V gene TRBV6-5 combines with J gene TRBJ2-1; D may be TRBD1 (6 bases). Per the germline V gene, CDR1 is MNHEY and CDR2 is SVGAGI. Trimming took off 4 bases at V and 6 bases at J, with 16 bases between the two ends. The CDR3 covers 15 residues.

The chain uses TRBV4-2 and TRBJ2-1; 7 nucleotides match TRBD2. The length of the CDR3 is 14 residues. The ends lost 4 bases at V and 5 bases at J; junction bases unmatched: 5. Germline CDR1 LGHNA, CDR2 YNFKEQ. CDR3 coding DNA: TGTGCCAGCAGCCGGCGGGACTACGACAATGAGCAGTTCTTC. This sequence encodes CASSRRDYDNEQFF.

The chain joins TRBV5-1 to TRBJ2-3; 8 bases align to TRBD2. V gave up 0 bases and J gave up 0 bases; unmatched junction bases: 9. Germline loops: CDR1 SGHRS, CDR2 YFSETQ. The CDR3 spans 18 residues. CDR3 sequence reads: CASSLAFRRGESTDTQYF. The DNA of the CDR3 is TGCGCCAGCAGCTTGGCTTTTAGGCGGGGGGAGAGCACAGATACGCAGTATTTT.

The CDR3 protein is CASSLVAGAPYEQYF. In nucleotides, the CDR3 is TGTGCCAGCAGCTTAGTTGCGGGGGCCCCCTACGAGCAGTACTTC. The chain employs TRBV11-2 and TRBJ2-7; a possible D gene is TRBD2 (7 bases). Germline V CDR1 and CDR2: SGHAT, FQNNGV. Trimming removed 1 base from V and 2 bases from J, with 12 bases in between. This CDR3 has 15 residues. The full variable domain, with the rest looked up from reference TRBV11-2 and TRBJ2-7, is EAGVAQSPRYKIIEKRQSVAFWCNPISGHATLYWYQQILGQGPKLLIQFQNNGVVDDSQLPKDRFSAERLKGVDSTLKIQPAKLEDSAVYLCASSLVAGAPYEQYFGPGTRLTVT.

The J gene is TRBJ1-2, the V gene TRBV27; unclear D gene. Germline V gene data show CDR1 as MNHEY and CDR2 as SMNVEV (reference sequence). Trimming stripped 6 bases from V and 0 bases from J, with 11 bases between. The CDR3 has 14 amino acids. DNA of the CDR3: TGTGCCAGCAGCGGGATGTTAGCTAACTATGGCTACACCTTC. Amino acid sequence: CASSGMLANYGYTF.

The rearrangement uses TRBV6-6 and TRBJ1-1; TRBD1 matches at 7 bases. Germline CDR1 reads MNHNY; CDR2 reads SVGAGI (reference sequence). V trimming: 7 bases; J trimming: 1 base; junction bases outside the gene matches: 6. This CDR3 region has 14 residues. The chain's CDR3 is CASKLTGENTEAFF. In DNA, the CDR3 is TGTGCCAGCAAACTTACAGGGGAGAACACTGAAGCTTTCTTT.

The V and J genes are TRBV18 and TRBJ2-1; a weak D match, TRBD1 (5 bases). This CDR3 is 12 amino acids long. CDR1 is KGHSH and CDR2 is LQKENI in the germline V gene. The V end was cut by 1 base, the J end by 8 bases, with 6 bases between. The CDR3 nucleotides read TGTGCCAGCTCACCACAGGGGTATGAGCAGTTCTTC. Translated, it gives CASSPQGYEQFF. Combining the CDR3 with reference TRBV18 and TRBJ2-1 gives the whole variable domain NAGVMQNPRHLVRRRGQEARLRCSPMKGHSHVYWYRQLPEEGLKFMVYLQKENIIDESGMPKERFSAEFPKEGPSILRIQQVVRGDSAAYFCASSPQGYEQFFGPGTRLTVL.

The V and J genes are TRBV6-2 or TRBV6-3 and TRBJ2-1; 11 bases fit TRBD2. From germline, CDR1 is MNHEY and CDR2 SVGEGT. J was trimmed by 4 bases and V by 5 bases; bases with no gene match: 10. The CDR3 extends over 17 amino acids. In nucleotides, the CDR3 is TGTGCCAGCAGTCGTTTGGGACTAGCGGATTCATACAATGAGCAGTTCTTC. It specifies CASSRLGLADSYNEQFF.

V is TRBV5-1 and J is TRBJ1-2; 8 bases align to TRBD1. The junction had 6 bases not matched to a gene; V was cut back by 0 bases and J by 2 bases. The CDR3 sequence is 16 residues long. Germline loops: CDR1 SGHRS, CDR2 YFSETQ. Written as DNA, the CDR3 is TGCGCCAGCAGCTTGGGGGCAGGGGGCCGGAACTATGGCTACACCTTC. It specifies CASSLGAGGRNYGYTF.

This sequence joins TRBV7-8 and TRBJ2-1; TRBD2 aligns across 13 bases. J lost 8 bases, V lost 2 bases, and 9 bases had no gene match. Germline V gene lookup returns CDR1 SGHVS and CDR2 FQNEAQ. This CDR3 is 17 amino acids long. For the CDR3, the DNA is TGTGCCAGCAGCTTATCCCCAACTAGCGGGAGGGCCGATGAGCAGTTCTTC. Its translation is CASSLSPTSGRADEQFF.

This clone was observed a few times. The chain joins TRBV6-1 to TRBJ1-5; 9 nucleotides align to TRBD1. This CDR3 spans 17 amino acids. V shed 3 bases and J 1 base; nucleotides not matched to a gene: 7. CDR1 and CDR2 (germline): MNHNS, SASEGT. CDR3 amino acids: CASSDPLTGGSNQPQHF. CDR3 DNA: TGTGCCAGCAGTGACCCTCTGACAGGGGGGAGCAATCAGCCCCAGCATTTT.

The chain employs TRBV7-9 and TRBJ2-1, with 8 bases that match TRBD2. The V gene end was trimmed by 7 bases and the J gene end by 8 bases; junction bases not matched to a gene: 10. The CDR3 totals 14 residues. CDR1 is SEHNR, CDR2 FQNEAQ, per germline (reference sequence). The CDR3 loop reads CASNPLAGLYEQFF. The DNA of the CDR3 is TGTGCCAGCAACCCGCTAGCGGGTCTCTATGAGCAGTTCTTC.

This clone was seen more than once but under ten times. This chain's CDR3 is CASRTDRAEAFF. CDR3 nucleotide sequence: TGTGCCAGCAGAACTGACAGGGCCGAAGCTTTCTTT. V gene TRBV6-6 combines with J gene TRBJ1-1; TRBD1 matches at 7 bases. CDR3 length: 12 residues. Germline V lookup: CDR1 MNHNY, CDR2 SVGAGI (reference sequence). The V and J ends lost 6 bases and 8 bases, in that order; junction bases with no gene match: 6.

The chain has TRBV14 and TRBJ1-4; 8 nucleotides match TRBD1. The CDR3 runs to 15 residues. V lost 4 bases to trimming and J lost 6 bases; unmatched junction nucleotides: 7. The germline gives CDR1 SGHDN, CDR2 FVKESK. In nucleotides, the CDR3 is TGTGCCAGCAGCCGGGCCCAGGGGGCTGATGAAAAACTGTTTTTT. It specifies CASSRAQGADEKLFF.

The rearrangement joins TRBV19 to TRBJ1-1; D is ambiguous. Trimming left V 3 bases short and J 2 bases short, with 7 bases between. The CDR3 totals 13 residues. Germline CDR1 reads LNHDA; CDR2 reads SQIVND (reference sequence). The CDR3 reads CASSMVVNTEAFF. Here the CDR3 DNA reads TGTGCCAGTAGTATGGTAGTTAACACTGAAGCTTTCTTT.

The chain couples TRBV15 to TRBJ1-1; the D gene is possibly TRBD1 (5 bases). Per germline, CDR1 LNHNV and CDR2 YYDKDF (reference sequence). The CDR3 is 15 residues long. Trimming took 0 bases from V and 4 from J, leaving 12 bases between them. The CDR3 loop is CATSRDSDSRTEAFF. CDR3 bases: TGTGCCACCAGCAGAGATTCCGACAGCCGCACTGAAGCTTTCTTT.

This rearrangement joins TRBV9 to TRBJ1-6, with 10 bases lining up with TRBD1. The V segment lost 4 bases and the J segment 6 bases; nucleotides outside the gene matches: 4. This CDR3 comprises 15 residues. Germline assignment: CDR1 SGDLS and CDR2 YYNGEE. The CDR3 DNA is TGTGCCAGCAGCCCATGGACAGGGGGTAATTCACCCCTCCACTTT. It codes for CASSPWTGGNSPLHF.

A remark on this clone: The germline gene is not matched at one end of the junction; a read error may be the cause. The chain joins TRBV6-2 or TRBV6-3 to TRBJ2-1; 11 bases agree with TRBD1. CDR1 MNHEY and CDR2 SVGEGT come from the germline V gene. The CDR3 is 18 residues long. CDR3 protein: CASTYPEFGQGAHDEQFF. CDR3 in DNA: TGTGCCAGCACTTACCCCGAATTTGGACAGGGGGCGCACGATGAGCAGTTCTTC.

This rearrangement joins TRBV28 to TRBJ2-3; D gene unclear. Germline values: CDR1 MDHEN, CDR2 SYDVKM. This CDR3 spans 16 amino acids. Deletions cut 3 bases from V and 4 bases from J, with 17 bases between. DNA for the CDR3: TGTGCCAGCAGTTTCATGGGCTTCCGCACAGCAGATACGCAGTATTTT. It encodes CASSFMGFRTADTQYF.

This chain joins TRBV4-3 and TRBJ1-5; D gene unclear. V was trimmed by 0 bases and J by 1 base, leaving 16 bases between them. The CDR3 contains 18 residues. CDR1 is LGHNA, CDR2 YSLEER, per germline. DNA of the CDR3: TGCGCCAGCAGCCAAGACCTGCCCGGGGTAGGGAGCAATCAGCCCCAGCATTTT. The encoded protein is CASSQDLPGVGSNQPQHF.

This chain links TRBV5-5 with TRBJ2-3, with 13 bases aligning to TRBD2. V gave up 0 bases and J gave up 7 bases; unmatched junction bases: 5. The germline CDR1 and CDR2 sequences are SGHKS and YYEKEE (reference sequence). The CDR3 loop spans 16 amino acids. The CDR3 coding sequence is TGTGCCAGCAGCTTGGGACTAGCGGGAGGTATAAATACGCAGTATTTT. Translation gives CASSLGLAGGINTQYF.

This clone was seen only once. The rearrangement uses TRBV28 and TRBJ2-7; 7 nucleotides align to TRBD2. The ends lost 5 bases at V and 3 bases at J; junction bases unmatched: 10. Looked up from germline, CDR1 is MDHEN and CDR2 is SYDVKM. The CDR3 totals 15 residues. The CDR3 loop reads CASSAAGGSLYEQYF. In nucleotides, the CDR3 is TGTGCCAGCAGTGCCGCCGGCGGGAGCCTCTACGAGCAGTACTTC.

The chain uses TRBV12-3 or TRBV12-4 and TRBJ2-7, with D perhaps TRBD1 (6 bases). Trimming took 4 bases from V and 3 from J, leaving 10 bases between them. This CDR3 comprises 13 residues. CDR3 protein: CASSWTALYEQYF. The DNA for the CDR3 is TGTGCCAGCAGTTGGACAGCCCTCTACGAGCAGTACTTC.

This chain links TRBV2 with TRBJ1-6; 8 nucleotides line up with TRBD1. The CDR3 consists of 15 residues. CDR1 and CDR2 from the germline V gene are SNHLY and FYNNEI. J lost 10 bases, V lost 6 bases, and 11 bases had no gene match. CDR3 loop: CASRQSGQGGSPLHF. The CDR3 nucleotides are TGTGCCAGCAGACAAAGTGGACAGGGCGGCTCACCCCTCCACTTT.

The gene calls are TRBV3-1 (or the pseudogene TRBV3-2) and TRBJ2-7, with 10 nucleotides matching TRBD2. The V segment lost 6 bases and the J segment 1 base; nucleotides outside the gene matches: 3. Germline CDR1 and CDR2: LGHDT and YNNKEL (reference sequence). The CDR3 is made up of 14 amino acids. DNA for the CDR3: TGTGCCAGCAGTCCTAGCGGGAGTTCCTACGAGCAGTACTTC. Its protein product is CASSPSGSSYEQYF.

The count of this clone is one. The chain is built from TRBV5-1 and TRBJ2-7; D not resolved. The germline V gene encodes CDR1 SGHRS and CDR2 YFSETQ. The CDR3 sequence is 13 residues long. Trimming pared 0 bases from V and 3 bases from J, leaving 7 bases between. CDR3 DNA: TGCGCCAGCAGCTTGGCGCCAGACTACGAGCAGTACTTC. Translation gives CASSLAPDYEQYF.

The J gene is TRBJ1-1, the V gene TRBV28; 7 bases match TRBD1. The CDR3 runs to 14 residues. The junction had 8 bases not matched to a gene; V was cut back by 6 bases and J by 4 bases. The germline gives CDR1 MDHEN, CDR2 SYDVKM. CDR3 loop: CASSSSGTATEAFF. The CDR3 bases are TGTGCCAGCAGCTCCTCGGGGACAGCCACTGAAGCTTTCTTT.

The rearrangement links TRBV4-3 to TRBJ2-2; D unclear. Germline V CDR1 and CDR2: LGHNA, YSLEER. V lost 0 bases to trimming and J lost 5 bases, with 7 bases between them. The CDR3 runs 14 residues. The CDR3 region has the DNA TGCGCCAGCAGCCAAGATCCCAGTACCGGGGAGCTGTTTTTT. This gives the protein CASSQDPSTGELFF.

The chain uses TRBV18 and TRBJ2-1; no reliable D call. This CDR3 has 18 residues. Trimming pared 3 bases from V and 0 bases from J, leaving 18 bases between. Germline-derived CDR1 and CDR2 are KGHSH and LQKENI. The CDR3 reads CASSPLGVVASSYNEQFF. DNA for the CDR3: TGTGCCAGCTCACCCTTGGGCGTTGTGGCGAGCTCCTACAATGAGCAGTTCTTC.